The sequence of this T cell receptor (beta chain) was determined in a study of T cell changes during pregnancy in multiple sclerosis. Assay: immunoSEQ multiplex PCR; the TCRdb copy retains only in-frame clones and omits some. The sample has over 45,000 clones, 80% to 95% seen once; the top ten hold approximately 2%. The length of the CDR3 is 15 residues. Looked up from germline, CDR1 is MGHRA and CDR2 is YSYEKL. V lost 0 bases and J 2 bases, leaving 11 bases between the germline ends. The sequence was collected from a female donor with multiple sclerosis, enrolled in a pregnancy study. The rearrangement links TRBV4-1 to TRBJ2-7; D is uncertain. Sequenced material: peripheral blood, taken in the third trimester of pregnancy. The DNA for the CDR3 is TGCGCCAGCAGCCAAGAGGAGACTCGCACCTACGAGCAGTACTTC. Its protein product is CASSQEETRTYEQYF.